This TCR beta chain was identified during a study of T cell responses to AZD1222 COVID-19 vaccine (dated by TCRdb to the early 2020s). With regard to the full study: TCR sequencing covered 233 trial participants: 200 to 220 given two doses of AZD1222 and 26 given two doses of MenACWY control vaccine. Trial participants were enrolled into age subgroups of 18-55, 56-69 and 70-plus years, which contained around 150, 29 and 61 TCR-sequenced participants, respectively.

In regard to this clone: Its antigen is not yet known. Per-nucleotide qualities are absent, and no much larger clonotype sits a single base away.

Overall results and qualifications from the work: The 56-69-year group was small, and its depth increase did not reach significance, likely because of low power. Nearly half of unique spike-specific TCRs reportedly recognized epitopes outside regions mutated in the B.1.351 and B.1.1.7 variants. CD4 TCRs associated with the vaccine covered the entire spike protein, and the dominant responses were in regions 160-218 and 743-854. Because no samples from the day 14 peak response were available, repertoires could be characterized only after the peak T cell response. Only five to seven AZD1222 recipients were SARS-CoV-2 seropositive at baseline, limiting conclusions about previously exposed vaccinees. Spike-specific TCR breadth and depth rose significantly after two AZD1222 doses compared with day 0 and with MenACWY recipients. Most participants were white British and females outnumbered males, and the authors suggested that clonal diversity may have been underestimated.

The label giving this sample's time point can be read as: sample from adult after SARS-CoV-2 infection, after symptom onset. A couple of convalescent COVID-19 patients, sampled after symptom onset from adults with prior SARS-CoV-2 infection, were also TCR-sequenced for comparison. The CDR3 spans 12 residues, from the cysteine through the phenylalanine. Of all the DNA, just the CDR3 is kept, 36 bases in frame from base 1. Based on the germline V gene, the CDR1 and CDR2 sequences are MDHEN and SYDVKM. Between the V and J ends, shortened by 3 bases and 3 bases respectively, the junction contains 5 bases. The CDR3 regions of human TCRbeta chains were subjected to immunosequencing. As for the original processing: TCRs in the repertoires were compared against a reference library of SARS-CoV-2-specific TCRs that had been generated with the MIRA antigen-specificity platform. Breadth meant the fraction of unique TCRs that were SARS-CoV-2-associated, whereas depth meant the fraction of total T cells that were SARS-CoV-2-associated. Using the MIRA data, every spike-specific TCR was mapped to the spike region that the TCR reacted to and assigned to either a CD4 or a CD8 class. Log10-transformed breadth and depth values were compared by one-way ANOVA with Sidak's multiple comparisons tests. TCRdb mirrors the immuneACCESS table, restricted to in-frame sequences. Some clones are absent from its copies; in checked studies, under half trace to an unresolved V gene, and the reason for the others is unknown. V and J calls and clone size come straight from that table; D and trimming were deduced from the DNA. The sample has roughly 150,000 clones on record, around 85% of them singletons. Together, the top ten hold roughly 7% of the sample.

The chain joins TRBV28 to TRBJ1-1, with the D gene too uncertain to name. Sequenced here: peripheral blood, sampled after recovery from COVID-19. The receptor comes from an adult who had recovered from COVID-19. The CDR3 protein: CASSLAHTEAFF. Here is the DNA: TGTGCCAGCAGTTTGGCTCACACTGAAGCTTTCTTT.